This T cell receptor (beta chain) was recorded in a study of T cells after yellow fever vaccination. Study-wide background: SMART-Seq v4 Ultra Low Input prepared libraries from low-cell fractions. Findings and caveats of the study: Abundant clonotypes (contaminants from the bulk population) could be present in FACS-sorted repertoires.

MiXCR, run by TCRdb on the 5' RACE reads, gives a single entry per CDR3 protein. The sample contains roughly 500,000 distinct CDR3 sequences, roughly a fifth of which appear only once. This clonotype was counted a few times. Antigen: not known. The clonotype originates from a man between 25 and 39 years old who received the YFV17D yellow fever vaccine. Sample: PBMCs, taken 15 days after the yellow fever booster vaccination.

In DNA, the CDR3 is TGTGCCAGCAGTTACTCGAGACGGGAGGGATACACCGGGGAGCTGTTTTTT. It is translated as CASSYSRREGYTGELFF. V usage is TRBV6-5 and J usage is TRBJ2-2; the match to TRBD2 covers 8 bases. The length of the CDR3 is 17 residues. V gave up 0 bases and J gave up 3 bases; unmatched junction bases: 6. Germline V lookup: CDR1 MNHEY, CDR2 SVGAGI.